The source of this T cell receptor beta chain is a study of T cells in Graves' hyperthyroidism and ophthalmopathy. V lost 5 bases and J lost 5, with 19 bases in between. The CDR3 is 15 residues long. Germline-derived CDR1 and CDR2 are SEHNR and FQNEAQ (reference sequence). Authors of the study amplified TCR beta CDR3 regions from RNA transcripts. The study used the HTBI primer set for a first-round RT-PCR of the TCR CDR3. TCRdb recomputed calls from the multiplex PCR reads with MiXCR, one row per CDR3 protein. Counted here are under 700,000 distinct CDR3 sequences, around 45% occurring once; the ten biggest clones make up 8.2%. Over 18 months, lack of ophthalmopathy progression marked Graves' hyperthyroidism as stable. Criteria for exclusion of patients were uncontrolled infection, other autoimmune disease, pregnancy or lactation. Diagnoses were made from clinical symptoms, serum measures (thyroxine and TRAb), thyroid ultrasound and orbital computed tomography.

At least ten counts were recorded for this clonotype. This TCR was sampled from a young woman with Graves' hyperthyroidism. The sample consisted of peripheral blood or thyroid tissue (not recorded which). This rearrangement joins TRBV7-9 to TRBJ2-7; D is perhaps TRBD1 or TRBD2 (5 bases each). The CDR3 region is CASSPAWTVGDEQYF. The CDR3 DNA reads TGTGCCAGCAGCCCGGCGTGGACGGTGGGGGACGAGCAGTACTTC.